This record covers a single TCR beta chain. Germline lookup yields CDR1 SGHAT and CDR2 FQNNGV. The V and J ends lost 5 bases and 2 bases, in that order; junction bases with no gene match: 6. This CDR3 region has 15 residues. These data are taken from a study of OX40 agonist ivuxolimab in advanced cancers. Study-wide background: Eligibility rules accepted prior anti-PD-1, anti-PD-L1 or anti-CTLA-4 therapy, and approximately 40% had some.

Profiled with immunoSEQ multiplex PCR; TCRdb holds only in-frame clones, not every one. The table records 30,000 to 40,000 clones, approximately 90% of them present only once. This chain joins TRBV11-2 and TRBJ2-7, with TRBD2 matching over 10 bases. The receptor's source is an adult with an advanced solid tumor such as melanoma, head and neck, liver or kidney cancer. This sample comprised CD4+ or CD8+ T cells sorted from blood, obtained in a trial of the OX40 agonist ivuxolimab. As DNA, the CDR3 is TGTGCCAGCAGCGGACTAGCGGAACTTCCCTACGAGCAGTACTTC. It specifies CASSGLAELPYEQYF.